This TCR beta chain emerged from a study of low-dose radiotherapy and immunotherapy resistance in tumors. Germline values: CDR1 SEHNR, CDR2 FQNEAQ (reference sequence). The CDR3 contains 17 residues. Unmatched junction bases numbered 18, after V lost 5 bases and J lost 7 bases. TRAV and TRBV primers primed cDNA for both TCRalpha and TCRbeta. The authors amplified TCRs for roughly 20 PCR cycles with a constant-region primer and a V-primer adapter. TCRdb reanalysed the reads using MiXCR and keeps one entry per CDR3 protein. The data contain about 80,000 distinct CDR3 sequences, around 17% of them singletons. Documented time point: after trial treatment. This sample's treatment: LDRT plus nivolumab, ipilimumab, low-dose cyclophosphamide and aspirin (RACIN trial). In this sample, this clonotype turned up many times.

The chain employs TRBV7-9 and TRBJ1-1, with 8 bases fitting TRBD1. The TCR originated in a male donor with prostate cancer. Source: PBMCs, taken after low-dose radiotherapy plus immunotherapy. The CDR3 region has the DNA TGTGCCAGCAGCCTTACAGGACAGGGAGGACTGAAGATTGAAGCTTTCTTT. Protein sequence: CASSLTGQGGLKIEAFF.